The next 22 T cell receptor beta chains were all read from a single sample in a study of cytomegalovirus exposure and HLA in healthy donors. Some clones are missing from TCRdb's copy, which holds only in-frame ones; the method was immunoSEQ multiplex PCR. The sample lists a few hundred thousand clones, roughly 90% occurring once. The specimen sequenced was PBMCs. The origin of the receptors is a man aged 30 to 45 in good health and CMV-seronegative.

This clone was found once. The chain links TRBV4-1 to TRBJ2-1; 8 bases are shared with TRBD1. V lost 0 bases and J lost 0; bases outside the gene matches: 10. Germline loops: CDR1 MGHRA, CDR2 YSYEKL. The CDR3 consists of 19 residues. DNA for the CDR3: TGCGCCAGCAGCCAAGAAGGATATGGGGACAGGAGCTCCTACAATGAGCAGTTCTTC. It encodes CASSQEGYGDRSSYNEQFF.

The CDR3 is CASSQMGQMGTDTQYF. The CDR3 coding sequence is TGCGCCAGCAGCCAAATGGGACAGATGGGAACAGATACGCAGTATTTT. The chain links TRBV4-1 to TRBJ2-3, with 7 bases lining up with TRBD1. The CDR3 sequence is 16 residues long. Per germline, CDR1 MGHRA and CDR2 YSYEKL. V was pared by 2 bases and J by 3 bases, with 8 bases of the junction left unmatched.

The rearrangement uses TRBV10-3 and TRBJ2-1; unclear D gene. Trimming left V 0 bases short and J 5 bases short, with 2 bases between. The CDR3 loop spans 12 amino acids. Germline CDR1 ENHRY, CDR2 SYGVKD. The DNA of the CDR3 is TGTGCCATCAGTGAGTCTAACAATGAGCAGTTCTTC. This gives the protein CAISESNNEQFF.

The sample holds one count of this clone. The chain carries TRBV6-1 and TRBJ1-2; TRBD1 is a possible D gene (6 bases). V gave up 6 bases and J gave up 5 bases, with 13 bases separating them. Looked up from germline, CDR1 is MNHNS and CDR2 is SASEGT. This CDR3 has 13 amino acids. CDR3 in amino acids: CASRTTGKYGYTF. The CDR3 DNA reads TGTGCCAGCAGAACCACAGGGAAGTATGGCTACACCTTC.

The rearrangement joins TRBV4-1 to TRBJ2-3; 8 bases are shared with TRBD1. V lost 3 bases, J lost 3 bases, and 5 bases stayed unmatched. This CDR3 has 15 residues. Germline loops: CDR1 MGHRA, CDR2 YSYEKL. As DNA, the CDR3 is TGCGCCAGCAGCCAGACAGGGGTAACGACAGATACGCAGTATTTT. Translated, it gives CASSQTGVTTDTQYF.

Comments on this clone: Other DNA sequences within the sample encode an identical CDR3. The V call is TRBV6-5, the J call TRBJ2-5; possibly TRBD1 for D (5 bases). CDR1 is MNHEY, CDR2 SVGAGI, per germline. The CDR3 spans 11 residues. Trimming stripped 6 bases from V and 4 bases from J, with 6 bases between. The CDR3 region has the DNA TGTGCCAGCAGGCAGGGAGAGACCCAGTACTTC. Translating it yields CASRQGETQYF.

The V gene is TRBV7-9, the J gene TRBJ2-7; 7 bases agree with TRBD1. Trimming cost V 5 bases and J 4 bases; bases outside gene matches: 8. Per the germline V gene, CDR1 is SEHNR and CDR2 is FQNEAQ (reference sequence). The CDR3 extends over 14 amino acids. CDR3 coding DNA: TGTGCCAGCAGCGGAGGACAGGCCCCTTACGAGCAGTACTTC. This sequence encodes CASSGGQAPYEQYF.

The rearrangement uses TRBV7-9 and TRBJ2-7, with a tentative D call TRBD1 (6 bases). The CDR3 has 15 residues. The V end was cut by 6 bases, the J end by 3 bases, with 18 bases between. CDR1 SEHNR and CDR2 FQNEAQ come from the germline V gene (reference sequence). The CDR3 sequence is CASRSSTAGDYEQYF. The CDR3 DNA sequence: TGTGCCAGCAGATCCTCAACCGCAGGGGACTACGAGCAGTACTTC.

CDR3 coding DNA: TGTGCCAGCAGTACCCCGTCGACAGGGGTACGTGGCGAGCAGTACTTC. Its translation: CASSTPSTGVRGEQYF. The genes are TRBV27 and TRBJ2-7; 8 bases fit TRBD1. CDR3 size: 16 residues. The J segment lost 6 bases and the V segment lost 5 bases, leaving 15 bases of the junction unmatched. The germline V gene encodes CDR1 MNHEY and CDR2 SMNVEV (reference sequence).

In DNA, the CDR3 is TGCGCCAGCAGCTCCACACCGGGCGGGGGGGCCTTCTCCTACGAGCAGTACTTC. This sequence encodes CASSSTPGGGAFSYEQYF. The chain is built from TRBV5-1 and TRBJ2-7; 9 positions agree with TRBD2. Germline V gene lookup returns CDR1 SGHRS and CDR2 YFSETQ. The length of the CDR3 is 18 residues. V was clipped by 3 bases and J by 0 bases; unmatched bases: 13.

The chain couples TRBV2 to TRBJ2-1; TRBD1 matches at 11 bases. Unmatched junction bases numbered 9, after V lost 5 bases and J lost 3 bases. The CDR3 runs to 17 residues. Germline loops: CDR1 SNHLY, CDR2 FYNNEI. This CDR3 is CASSQDRGLRIYNEQFF. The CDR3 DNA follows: TGTGCCAGCAGTCAGGACAGGGGGCTACGAATCTACAATGAGCAGTTCTTC.

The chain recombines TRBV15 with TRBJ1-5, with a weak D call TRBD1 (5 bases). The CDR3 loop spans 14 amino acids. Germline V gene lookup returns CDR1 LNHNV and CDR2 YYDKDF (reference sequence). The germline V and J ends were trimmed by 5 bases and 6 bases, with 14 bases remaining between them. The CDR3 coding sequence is TGTGCCACCAGCCCCGGGGGGGAGGGTCAGCCCCAGCATTTT. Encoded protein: CATSPGGEGQPQHF. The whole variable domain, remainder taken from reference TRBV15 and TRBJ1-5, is DAMVIQNPRYQVTQFGKPVTLSCSQTLNHNVMYWYQQKSSQAPKLLFHYYDKDFNNEADTPDNFQSRRPNTSFCFLDIRSPGLGDTAMYLCATSPGGEGQPQHFGDGTRLSIL.

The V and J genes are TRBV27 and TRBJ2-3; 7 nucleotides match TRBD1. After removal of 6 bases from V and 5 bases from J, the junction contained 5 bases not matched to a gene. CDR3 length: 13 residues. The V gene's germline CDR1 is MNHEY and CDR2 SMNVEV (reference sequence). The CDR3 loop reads CASRTGLIDTQYF. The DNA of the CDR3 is TGTGCCAGCAGGACAGGGCTGATAGATACGCAGTATTTT.

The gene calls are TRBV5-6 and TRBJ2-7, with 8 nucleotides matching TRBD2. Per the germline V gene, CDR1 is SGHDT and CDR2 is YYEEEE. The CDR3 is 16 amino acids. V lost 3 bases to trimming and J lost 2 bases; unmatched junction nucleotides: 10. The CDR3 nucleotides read TGTGCCAGCAGCTCAGACATAGCGGGGCGACCCTACGAGCAGTACTTC. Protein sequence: CASSSDIAGRPYEQYF.

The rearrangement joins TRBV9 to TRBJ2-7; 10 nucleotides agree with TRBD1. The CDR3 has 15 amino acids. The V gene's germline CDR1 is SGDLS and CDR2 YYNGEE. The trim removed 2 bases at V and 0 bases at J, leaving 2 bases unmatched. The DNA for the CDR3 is TGTGCCAGCAGCGTCGGGACAGGGGCCTCCTACGAGCAGTACTTC. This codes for CASSVGTGASYEQYF.

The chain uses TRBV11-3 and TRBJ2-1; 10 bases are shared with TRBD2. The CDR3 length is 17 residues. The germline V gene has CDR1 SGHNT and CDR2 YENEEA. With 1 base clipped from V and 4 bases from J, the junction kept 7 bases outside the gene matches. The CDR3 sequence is CASSLAPSGGLYNEQFF. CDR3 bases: TGTGCCAGCAGCTTAGCCCCTAGCGGGGGTTTATACAATGAGCAGTTCTTC.

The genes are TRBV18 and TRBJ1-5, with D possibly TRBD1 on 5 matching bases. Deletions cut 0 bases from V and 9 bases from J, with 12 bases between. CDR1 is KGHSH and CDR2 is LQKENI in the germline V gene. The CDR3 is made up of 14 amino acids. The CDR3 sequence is CASSPPGRPGPQHF. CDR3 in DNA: TGTGCCAGCTCACCACCGGGGCGTCCGGGGCCCCAGCATTTT.

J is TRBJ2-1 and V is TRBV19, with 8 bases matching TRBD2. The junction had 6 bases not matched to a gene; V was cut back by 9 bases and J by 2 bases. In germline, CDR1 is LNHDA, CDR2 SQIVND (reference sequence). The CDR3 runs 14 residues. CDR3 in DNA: TGTGCCAGCTCTAGGCGGGGGGCCTACAATGAGCAGTTCTTC. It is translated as CASSRRGAYNEQFF. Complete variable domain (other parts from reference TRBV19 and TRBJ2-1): DGGITQSPKYLFRKEGQNVTLSCEQNLNHDAMYWYRQDPGQGLRLIYYSQIVNDFQKGDIAEGYSVSREKKESFPLTVTSAQKNPTAFYLCASSRRGAYNEQFFGPGTRLTVL.

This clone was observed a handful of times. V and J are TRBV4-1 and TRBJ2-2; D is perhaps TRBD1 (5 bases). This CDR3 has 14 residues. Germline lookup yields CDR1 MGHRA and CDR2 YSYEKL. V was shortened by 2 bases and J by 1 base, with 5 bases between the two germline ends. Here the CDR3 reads CASSQTGNTGELFF. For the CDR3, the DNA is TGCGCCAGCAGCCAAACAGGGAACACCGGGGAGCTGTTTTTT.

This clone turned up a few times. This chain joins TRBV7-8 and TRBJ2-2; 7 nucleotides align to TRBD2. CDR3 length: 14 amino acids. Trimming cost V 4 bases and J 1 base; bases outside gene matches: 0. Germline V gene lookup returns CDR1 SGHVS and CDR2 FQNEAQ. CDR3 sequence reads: CASSWEGNTGELFF. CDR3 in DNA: TGTGCCAGCAGCTGGGAGGGGAACACCGGGGAGCTGTTTTTT.

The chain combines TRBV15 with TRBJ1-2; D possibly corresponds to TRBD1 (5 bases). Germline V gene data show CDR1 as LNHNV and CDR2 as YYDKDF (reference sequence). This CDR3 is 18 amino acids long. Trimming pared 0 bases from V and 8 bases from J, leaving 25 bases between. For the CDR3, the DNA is TGTGCCACCAGCAGAGATAAGTTTACCAGAGACAGATCATACGGCTACACCTTC. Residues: CATSRDKFTRDRSYGYTF.

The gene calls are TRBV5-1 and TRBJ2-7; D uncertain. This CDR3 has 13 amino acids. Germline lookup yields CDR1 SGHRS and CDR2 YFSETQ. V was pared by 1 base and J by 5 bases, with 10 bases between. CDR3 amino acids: CASSLTVVDEQYF. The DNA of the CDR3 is TGCGCCAGCAGCTTGACTGTGGTTGACGAGCAGTACTTC.